The 21 T cell receptor beta chains given below trace back to one sample, sequenced in a study of blood T cell repertoires in COVID-19. The table came from immunoSEQ multiplex PCR; TCRdb's copy has only in-frame clones and leaves some out. The data hold around 140,000 clones, with about four fifths observed a single time. Material for sequencing was peripheral blood. These receptors originate from an older man who had recovered from COVID-19.

The chain employs TRBV5-6 and TRBJ2-5, with D perhaps matching TRBD2 (6 bases). V was clipped by 3 bases and J by 5 bases, with 20 bases between them. From germline, CDR1 is SGHDT and CDR2 YYEEEE. This CDR3 region has 16 residues. CDR3 DNA sequence: TGTGCCAGCAGCTCCCTCAGAGGGGCAGGGAGGGAGACCCAGTACTTC. Encoded protein: CASSSLRGAGRETQYF.

This rearrangement joins TRBV20-1 to TRBJ2-5; D remains unclear. Trimming took off 3 bases at V and 5 bases at J, with 13 bases between the two ends. Germline values: CDR1 DFQATT, CDR2 SNEGSKA (reference sequence). The CDR3 is 13 residues long. This CDR3 reads CSASRIPRETQYF. The CDR3 DNA reads TGCAGTGCTAGTCGAATACCTCGGGAGACCCAGTACTTC.

The chain carries TRBV7-8 and TRBJ2-2, with D maybe TRBD2 (5 bases). This CDR3 region has 14 residues. Trimming removed 1 base at V and 5 bases at J, with 8 bases between. The germline V gene has CDR1 SGHVS and CDR2 FQNEAQ. CDR3 protein: CASSLVRDTGELFF. Written as DNA, the CDR3 is TGTGCCAGCAGCTTAGTACGGGATACCGGGGAGCTGTTTTTT.

This clone was detected once. This rearrangement joins TRBV15 to TRBJ1-2; 8 nucleotides match TRBD1. The CDR3 loop spans 19 amino acids. CDR1 and CDR2 (germline): LNHNV, YYDKDF (reference sequence). V was pared by 0 bases and J by 6 bases, with 18 bases of the junction left unmatched. The CDR3 DNA sequence: TGTGCCACCAGCAGAGATGTAGCAGACAGGGGCAAAATTCTGCATGGCTACACCTTC. Protein: CATSRDVADRGKILHGYTF.

This clone was counted between two and nine times. The genes are TRBV7-2 and TRBJ1-1; D may be TRBD1 (5 bases). The germline CDR1 and CDR2 sequences are SGHTA and FQGNSA. The CDR3 runs to 13 residues. The ends were cut back, 6 bases at V and 5 bases at J, with 13 bases in the middle. DNA of the CDR3: TGTGCCAGCAGTCAGGGATGGGCGACTGAAGCTTTCTTT. As protein: CASSQGWATEAFF.

V gene TRBV18 combines with J gene TRBJ2-7; 15 bases line up with TRBD2. Germline CDR1 reads KGHSH; CDR2 reads LQKENI. The CDR3 totals 17 residues. Germline trimming cut 3 bases from V and 3 bases from J; bases unmatched to any gene: 6. CDR3 in DNA: TGTGCCAGCTCACCGGGACTAGCGGGAGGAATACTCTACGAGCAGTACTTC. Translating it yields CASSPGLAGGILYEQYF.

This rearrangement joins TRBV5-1 to TRBJ2-2; 8 bases are a match to TRBD1. This CDR3 is 15 amino acids long. Losses at the gene ends were 4 bases for V and 3 bases for J; bases not matched to a gene: 5. CDR1 is SGHRS, CDR2 YFSETQ, per germline. CDR3 sequence reads: CASSVQGADTGELFF. DNA of the CDR3: TGCGCCAGCAGCGTCCAGGGGGCGGACACCGGGGAGCTGTTTTTT.

This chain connects TRBV4-1 to TRBJ2-3, with D perhaps matching TRBD2 (5 bases). V was pared by 1 base and J by 4 bases, with 12 bases between. This CDR3 spans 15 amino acids. Germline V lookup: CDR1 MGHRA, CDR2 YSYEKL. The CDR3 loop is CASSQGELRADTQYF. The CDR3 coding sequence is TGCGCCAGCAGCCAAGGGGAGCTCCGGGCAGATACGCAGTATTTT.

This clone turned up a few times. This chain uses TRBV2 with TRBJ2-7; TRBD2 matches 12 bases. This CDR3 has 13 amino acids. Germline CDR1 and CDR2: SNHLY and FYNNEI. V lost 8 bases and J lost 4; bases outside the gene matches: 3. The CDR3 sequence is CASASGRVYEQYF. The CDR3 nucleotides read TGTGCCAGCGCTAGCGGGAGGGTTTACGAGCAGTACTTC.

This clone was recorded only once. This chain joins TRBV23-1 and TRBJ1-4; D is perhaps TRBD1 (6 bases). TRBV23-1 is an ORF for which the function is uncertain. This CDR3 comprises 15 residues. V lost 7 bases, J lost 6 bases, and 18 bases lay in between. Here the CDR3 reads CASKQGGTPHEKLFF. CDR3 DNA sequence: TGCGCCAGCAAACAAGGGGGTACCCCACATGAAAAACTGTTTTTT.

This chain links TRBV5-1 with TRBJ2-5; 7 nucleotides agree with TRBD1. Germline V CDR1 and CDR2: SGHRS, YFSETQ. The length of the CDR3 is 16 residues. V lost 0 bases, J lost 1 base, and 6 bases stayed unmatched. CDR3 DNA: TGCGCCAGCAGCTTGGCCAGACAGGGAATCCAAGAGACCCAGTACTTC. Translating gives CASSLARQGIQETQYF.

In DNA form, the CDR3 reads TGTGCCAGCAGCTTGGCCTCAGGATTAACAGGGATTTACACCATATATTTT. This sequence encodes CASSLASGLTGIYTIYF. This rearrangement joins TRBV5-6 to TRBJ1-3; D possibly corresponds to TRBD1 (6 bases). Looked up from germline, CDR1 is SGHDT and CDR2 is YYEEEE. The V end was cut by 0 bases, the J end by 8 bases, with 21 bases between. The CDR3 totals 17 residues.

The V and J genes are TRBV2 and TRBJ2-2, with TRBD2 identical over 8 bases. The V gene end was trimmed by 7 bases and the J gene end by 5 bases; junction bases not matched to a gene: 12. Germline V gives CDR1 SNHLY, CDR2 FYNNEI. The CDR3 length is 16 residues. The CDR3 DNA is TGTGCCAGCAAAGAGGGGTTAGCGGGAACAACCGGGGAGCTGTTTTTT. It is translated as CASKEGLAGTTGELFF.

This clone was seen many times. The chain carries TRBV4-1 and TRBJ2-2, with 14 nucleotides matching TRBD2. Unmatched junction bases numbered 5, after V lost 8 bases and J lost 6 bases. This CDR3 region has 15 residues. Per germline, CDR1 MGHRA and CDR2 YSYEKL. Here the CDR3 DNA reads TGCGCCAGCCAGGGACTAGCGGGAGAGGCCGGGGAGCTGTTTTTT. It yields the protein CASQGLAGEAGELFF.

Written as DNA, the CDR3 is TGTGCCACCAGCAGAGGCGGGGGCTGGACTGAAGCTTTCTTT. Amino acid sequence: CATSRGGGWTEAFF. This rearrangement joins TRBV15 to TRBJ1-1, with D maybe TRBD1 (6 bases). V lost 1 base and J 5 bases, leaving 11 bases between the germline ends. The length of the CDR3 is 14 residues. The germline gives CDR1 LNHNV, CDR2 YYDKDF (reference sequence).

The chain links TRBV5-1 to TRBJ2-7, with no clear D. The V and J ends lost 0 bases and 5 bases respectively, with 6 bases between them. Germline V gene sequence: CDR1 SGHRS, CDR2 YFSETQ. The CDR3 loop spans 12 amino acids. The chain's CDR3 is CASSLVADEQYF. CDR3 nucleotides: TGCGCCAGCAGCTTGGTGGCAGACGAGCAGTACTTC.

The V and J genes are TRBV7-9 and TRBJ2-5; a weak D match, TRBD2 (6 bases). Trimming pared 5 bases from V and 5 bases from J, leaving 24 bases between. CDR3 length: 17 amino acids. The germline V gene has CDR1 SEHNR and CDR2 FQNEAQ (reference sequence). CDR3 protein: CASSPRDVSAGWETQYF. As DNA, the CDR3 is TGTGCCAGCAGCCCCAGGGACGTCAGCGCGGGGTGGGAGACCCAGTACTTC.

This clone was picked up a small number of times. This chain joins TRBV6-6 and TRBJ2-7, with TRBD2 matching over 12 bases. Trimming at V came to 5 bases and at J to 2 bases, leaving 7 bases not matched to a gene. The CDR3 spans 16 residues. Germline assignment: CDR1 MNHNY and CDR2 SVGAGI (reference sequence). CDR3: CASSRQTSGGAYEQYF. The CDR3 DNA reads as TGTGCCAGCAGTCGACAGACTAGCGGGGGAGCCTACGAGCAGTACTTC.

This clone appeared once. The chain uses TRBV5-1 and TRBJ1-6; D is possibly TRBD1 (6 bases). Trimming stripped 4 bases from V and 7 bases from J, with 15 bases between. This CDR3 has 15 residues. Germline V CDR1 and CDR2: SGHRS, YFSETQ. CDR3 coding DNA: TGCGCCAGCAGCCCGCTGGGCCAGGGGAATTCACCCCTCCACTTT. This translates into CASSPLGQGNSPLHF.

The chain combines TRBV6-2 or TRBV6-3 with TRBJ2-5; D not resolved. V was trimmed by 6 bases and J by 5 bases, leaving 13 bases between them. CDR3 length equals 13 residues. CDR1 and CDR2 from the germline V gene are MNHEY and SVGEGT. The chain's CDR3 is CASSDAPRETQYF. The CDR3 bases are TGTGCCAGCAGCGACGCCCCGAGGGAGACCCAGTACTTC.

The V call is TRBV12-5, the J call TRBJ1-3; tentative D call: TRBD1 (6 bases). The germline V gene encodes CDR1 LGHNT and CDR2 FRNRAP. V lost 0 bases and J 1 base, leaving 28 bases between the germline ends. The CDR3 has 22 amino acids. The DNA for the CDR3 is TGTGCTAGTGGTTTGGTATACTGGGCACAGGGATCCGACTCTGGATCTGGAAACACCATATATTTT. Translated: CASGLVYWAQGSDSGSGNTIYF.